The 2 T cell receptor beta chains below come from one sample, sequenced in a study of shared clonotypes between healthy human individuals. Using immunoSEQ multiplex PCR, the repertoire was profiled, and TCRdb retains in-frame clones only, with some absent. Here the sample spans some 1,100,000 clones, about 84% being singletons. The sequencing input was memory CD4+ T cells from PBMCs. Subset meaning: CD45RA-negative fraction. Every receptor here comes from a man between 18 and 29 years old in good health. Some clones in this sample may be carry-over from other donors' samples.

This clone was recorded once. The chain combines TRBV7-2 with TRBJ2-6; TRBD1 agrees at 7 bases. CDR3 length equals 18 residues. Losses at the gene ends were 3 bases for V and 0 bases for J; bases not matched to a gene: 8. Germline values: CDR1 SGHTA, CDR2 FQGNSA. The CDR3 DNA sequence: TGTGCCAGCAGCTTTAGGGGGCTGCAAAACTCTGGGGCCAACGTCCTGACTTTC. Its translation: CASSFRGLQNSGANVLTF.

The V call is TRBV20-1, the J call TRBJ1-2, with 10 bases that match TRBD1. V lost 5 bases and J lost 8; bases outside the gene matches: 2. The CDR3 is made up of 11 amino acids. CDR1 and CDR2 (germline): DFQATT, SNEGSKA (reference sequence). The CDR3 region has the DNA TGCAGTGCTCTGACAGGGGGCGGCTACACCTTC. Translation: CSALTGGGYTF.